This TCR beta chain is from a study of human T cells and chemical hapten exposure. Per germline, CDR1 SQVTM and CDR2 ANQGSEA. The CDR3 loop spans 11 amino acids. The V gene lost 4 bases and the J gene lost 4 bases, with 7 bases spanning the gap. Time point of the sample: patch test 2, 6 weeks after DPC sensitization. Treatment here: therapeutic diphenylcyclopropenone sensitization with weekly scalp DPC. This clonotype was detected only a few times. TCRdb reanalysed the RACE reads using MiXCR and keeps one entry per CDR3 protein. The sample lists approximately 120,000 distinct CDR3 sequences, approximately 8.8% occurring once.

The source was whole blood, collected in connection with sensitization to the hapten diphenylcyclopropenone (DPC). This rearrangement joins TRBV29-1 to TRBJ1-1, with unresolved D. This sequence was found in a woman between 40 and 50 years old with alopecia areata. Some clones in this sample may be carry-over from other donors' samples. CDR3 bases: TGCAGCGTTGGACGGGGCACTGAAGCTTTCTTT. It is translated as CSVGRGTEAFF. The full variable domain, with the rest looked up from reference TRBV29-1 and TRBJ1-1, is SAVISQKPSRDICQRGTSLTIQCQVDSQVTMMFWYRQQPGQSLTLIATANQGSEATYESGFVIDKFPISRPNLTFSTLTVSNMSPEDSSIYLCSVGRGTEAFFGQGTRLTVV.